This TCR beta chain comes out of a study of blood T cell repertoires in COVID-19. About the research overall: Sources were T cells, B-cell-depleted T cells, or PBMCs; the material itself was cDNA or gDNA.

The CDR3 has 17 amino acids. Per the germline V gene, CDR1 is SQVTM and CDR2 is ANQGSEA. Trimming at V came to 4 bases and at J to 1 base, leaving 9 bases not matched to a gene. Assay: immunoSEQ multiplex PCR; the TCRdb copy retains only in-frame clones and omits some. The repertoire has approximately 210,000 clones, about 90% of them found once; the top ten carry around 15%. Participant age was roughly 18 to 90 years, and participants resided in 25 or so US areas. Clinical history as reported by participants underpinned cohort assignment. The specimen was PBMCs or T cells enriched from blood (not recorded which). The J gene is TRBJ2-1, the V gene TRBV29-1, with 11 bases identical to TRBD1. The TCR sequence derives from a woman between 50 and 59 years old with acute COVID-19. CDR3: CSVVRTGGAGSYNEQFF. Written as DNA, the CDR3 is TGCAGCGTTGTGCGGACAGGGGGCGCAGGGTCCTACAATGAGCAGTTCTTC.